These 26 T cell receptor beta chains came from one sample sequenced in a study of shared clonotypes between healthy human individuals. Only in-frame clones appear in the TCRdb table, and some are missing; sequencing was by immunoSEQ multiplex PCR. Among 2 million to 2.5 million clones listed, approximately 96% were seen once. The sample comprised naive CD4+ T cells sorted from blood. The subset denotes: CD45RA+ positively selected. The receptors here all came from a young man in good health.

As concerns this clone: This CDR3 is also generated by other DNA sequences in the sample. The chain combines TRBV4-3 with TRBJ2-1; 7 bases map to TRBD2. Germline V gene data show CDR1 as LGHNA and CDR2 as YSLEER. The CDR3 contains 15 residues. V shed 1 base and J 4 bases; nucleotides not matched to a gene: 4. The CDR3, as DNA: TGCGCCAGCAGCCAAGTGGCGGGAGTGTACAATGAGCAGTTCTTC. Protein product: CASSQVAGVYNEQFF.

V usage is TRBV5-1 and J usage is TRBJ1-2; D is unclear. Germline CDR1 is SGHRS and CDR2 is YFSETQ. The V end lost 0 bases, the J end lost 8 bases, and 14 bases lay between the germline ends. This CDR3 is built from 14 residues. Here the CDR3 DNA reads TGCGCCAGCAGCTTGGTAGAAGTAGGGAGAGGCTACACCTTC. Translating it yields CASSLVEVGRGYTF.

In this sample, this clone turned up once. This sequence joins TRBV6-1 and TRBJ2-7; a possible D gene is TRBD2 (6 bases). This CDR3 has 13 amino acids. The germline CDR1 and CDR2 sequences are MNHNS and SASEGT. With 1 base removed from V and 7 bases from J, the gap between germline ends came to 11 bases. The CDR3 is CASSEGLAPEQYF. DNA for the CDR3: TGTGCCAGCAGTGAAGGGCTAGCGCCAGAGCAGTACTTC.

The rearrangement uses TRBV9 and TRBJ2-3, with 8 bases identical to TRBD2. The CDR3 covers 14 residues. The junction had 4 bases not matched to a gene; V was cut back by 3 bases and J by 4 bases. Germline V gene data show CDR1 as SGDLS and CDR2 as YYNGEE. The CDR3 nucleotides are TGTGCCAGCAGCGCCGGGGGGGTGGCAGATACGCAGTATTTT. Amino acids: CASSAGGVADTQYF.

V is TRBV19 and J is TRBJ1-3, with D unresolved. Per germline, CDR1 LNHDA and CDR2 SQIVND (reference sequence). This CDR3 comprises 15 residues. Between the trimmed V and J ends, which lost 5 bases and 0 bases, there was a span of 11 bases. As DNA, the CDR3 is TGTGCCAGTAGTCGTTCACCCAGCTCTGGAAACACCATATATTTT. This codes for CASSRSPSSGNTIYF.

The genes are TRBV7-2 and TRBJ2-7; TRBD2 is a possible D gene (7 bases). V shed 5 bases and J shed 4 bases, with 15 bases lying between them. Germline CDR1 reads SGHTA; CDR2 reads FQGNSA. This CDR3 comprises 14 residues. The CDR3 spells CASSRRGGGYEQYF. CDR3 DNA sequence: TGTGCCAGCAGCCGTCGCGGGGGCGGGTACGAGCAGTACTTC.

The V gene is TRBV9, the J gene TRBJ1-2; D not resolved. The CDR3 consists of 16 residues. Germline CDR1 SGDLS, CDR2 YYNGEE. V was cut by 3 bases and J by 6 bases, with 21 bases left in between. CDR3: CASSAGRSGVGNGYTF. CDR3 DNA sequence: TGTGCCAGCAGCGCCGGAAGATCTGGGGTGGGAAATGGCTACACCTTC.

With regard to this clone: Other DNA variants within this sample encode the same CDR3. The V gene is TRBV18, the J gene TRBJ2-7, with D hard to call. The germline V gene has CDR1 KGHSH and CDR2 LQKENI. The CDR3 runs 14 residues. Deletions cut 1 base from V and 2 bases from J, with 9 bases between. CDR3 sequence reads: CASSPQRAPYEQYF. The CDR3 bases are TGTGCCAGCTCACCACAACGAGCTCCCTACGAGCAGTACTTC. The variable domain in full, with the rest retrieved from reference TRBV18 and TRBJ2-7, is NAGVMQNPRHLVRRRGQEARLRCSPMKGHSHVYWYRQLPEEGLKFMVYLQKENIIDESGMPKERFSAEFPKEGPSILRIQQVVRGDSAAYFCASSPQRAPYEQYFGPGTRLTVT.

As for this clone: Other DNA sequences within the sample encode an identical CDR3. The chain combines TRBV6-5 with TRBJ1-2, with a possible D match to TRBD1 (5 bases). Trimming took 4 bases from V and 2 from J, leaving 5 bases between them. Germline V gene data show CDR1 as MNHEY and CDR2 as SVGAGI. This CDR3 comprises 12 residues. The CDR3 bases are TGTGCCAGCAGTTCAGGGAACTATGGCTACACCTTC. As protein: CASSSGNYGYTF.

V gene TRBV19 combines with J gene TRBJ2-1; 14 bases fit TRBD2. V shed 6 bases and J 7 bases; nucleotides not matched to a gene: 11. This CDR3 is 17 amino acids long. Germline lookup yields CDR1 LNHDA and CDR2 SQIVND (reference sequence). For the CDR3, the DNA is TGTGCCAGTAGCAGGTTAGGACTAGCGGGGGGTTTAAATGAGCAGTTCTTC. Protein: CASSRLGLAGGLNEQFF.

The CDR3 bases are TGTGCCAGCAGTTTAGAGGGTGAGAATCAGCCCCAGCATTTT. Residues: CASSLEGENQPQHF. The chain recombines TRBV27 with TRBJ1-5; no definite D call. V was cut by 2 bases and J by 4 bases, with 9 bases left in between. The CDR3 has 14 residues. Germline assignment: CDR1 MNHEY and CDR2 SMNVEV (reference sequence).

The chain carries TRBV6-7 and TRBJ1-2, with TRBD1 identical over 7 bases. TRBV6-7 is treated as an ORF (open reading frame) with a function not yet certain. V shed 6 bases, J shed 4 bases, and the junction held 8 bases outside the gene matches. CDR3 length: 14 amino acids. The chain's CDR3 is CASSRGGGSYGYTF. CDR3 bases: TGTGCCAGCAGCCGAGGGGGCGGGAGCTATGGCTACACCTTC.

The chain carries TRBV2 and TRBJ1-4, with a possible D match to TRBD1 (5 bases). The CDR3 spans 16 residues. Trimming stripped 7 bases from V and 4 bases from J, with 19 bases between. Germline V gene lookup returns CDR1 SNHLY and CDR2 FYNNEI. In DNA form, the CDR3 reads TGTGCCAGCACCAAGGATATGACAGTCCTTAATGAAAAACTGTTTTTT. Translated, it gives CASTKDMTVLNEKLFF.

The rearrangement links TRBV10-3 to TRBJ2-1, with TRBD2 matching over 9 bases. J lost 5 bases, V lost 3 bases, and 5 bases had no gene match. CDR1 is ENHRY, CDR2 SYGVKD, per germline. The CDR3 runs to 15 residues. The CDR3 sequence: CAISDRLAENNEQFF. In DNA form, the CDR3 reads TGTGCCATCAGTGACCGACTAGCGGAGAACAATGAGCAGTTCTTC.

V gene TRBV5-4 combines with J gene TRBJ2-5; 8 bases are a match to TRBD1. Trimming took 5 bases from V and 4 from J; bases not matched to a gene: 4. The CDR3 loop spans 13 amino acids. Germline V gene lookup returns CDR1 SGHNT and CDR2 YYREEE (reference sequence). The CDR3 loop is CASSSGGAETQYF. DNA of the CDR3: TGTGCCAGCAGTTCAGGGGGCGCAGAGACCCAGTACTTC.

Comments on this clone: Other nucleotide sequences from this sample produce the same CDR3. The V gene is TRBV2, the J gene TRBJ1-2; weak D call: TRBD1 (5 bases). Trimming left V 6 bases short and J 2 bases short, with 7 bases between. The CDR3 loop spans 12 amino acids. Looked up from germline, CDR1 is SNHLY and CDR2 is FYNNEI. CDR3 amino acids: CASRGGNYGYTF. In nucleotides, the CDR3 is TGTGCCAGCAGGGGGGGGAACTATGGCTACACCTTC.

V gene TRBV9 combines with J gene TRBJ2-5; 8 nucleotides line up with TRBD2. Germline trimming cut 3 bases from V and 1 base from J; bases unmatched to any gene: 14. The CDR3 runs to 18 residues. Germline CDR1 is SGDLS and CDR2 is YYNGEE. The CDR3 DNA reads as TGTGCCAGCAGCGCCTGGTCCCCGGGACTAGTGGGCCAAGAGACCCAGTACTTC. Protein sequence: CASSAWSPGLVGQETQYF.

This chain links TRBV5-6 with TRBJ2-5; D is unresolved. Germline V gene lookup returns CDR1 SGHDT and CDR2 YYEEEE. V was pared by 1 base and J by 0 bases, with 13 bases between. The CDR3 consists of 16 residues. CDR3 sequence: CASSLLSGPYQETQYF. CDR3 sequence (DNA): TGTGCCAGCAGCTTGTTGTCAGGACCGTACCAAGAGACCCAGTACTTC. Full variable domain (remainder filled in from reference TRBV5-6 and TRBJ2-5): DAGVTQSPTHLIKTRGQQVTLRCSPKSGHDTVSWYQQALGQGPQFIFQYYEEEERQRGNFPDRFSGHQFPNYSSELNVNALLLGDSALYLCASSLLSGPYQETQYFGPGTRLLVL.

The rearrangement joins TRBV10-3 to TRBJ2-7, with 10 positions matching TRBD2. CDR1 ENHRY and CDR2 SYGVKD come from the germline V gene. This CDR3 has 15 residues. Trimming took 6 bases from V and 2 from J; bases not matched to a gene: 7. The CDR3 loop is CAIRDSGGPPYEQYF. The CDR3 DNA is TGTGCCATCAGGGATAGCGGGGGGCCCCCCTACGAGCAGTACTTC.

This clone was observed once. The rearrangement uses TRBV19 and TRBJ2-3; the D gene is possibly TRBD2 (5 bases). The CDR3 totals 14 residues. Trimming left V 6 bases short and J 1 base short, with 11 bases between. CDR1 and CDR2 (germline): LNHDA, SQIVND (reference sequence). The CDR3 DNA reads TGTGCCAGTAGGATGAGCGGTGGCACAGATACGCAGTATTTT. It encodes CASRMSGGTDTQYF.

The chain joins TRBV7-3 to TRBJ2-2, with 7 bases fitting TRBD1. Germline CDR1 and CDR2: SGHTA and FQGTGA. J gave up 5 bases and V 2 bases, and 5 bases lay outside the gene matches. The CDR3 contains 15 residues. This CDR3 is CASSLEGARTGELFF. CDR3 sequence (DNA): TGTGCCAGCAGCTTAGAGGGGGCGCGGACCGGGGAGCTGTTTTTT.

In DNA, the CDR3 is TGTGCCAGCAGCTTAGGGACACTAGCGGGAGGGCCCGATGAGCAGTTCTTC. As protein: CASSLGTLAGGPDEQFF. J is TRBJ2-1 and V is TRBV11-3; 13 bases line up with TRBD2. V dropped 1 base and J dropped 8; count of bases not matched to a gene: 8. CDR1 is SGHNT, CDR2 YENEEA, per germline. The CDR3 loop spans 17 amino acids.

The rearrangement joins TRBV6-5 to TRBJ1-6; unclear D gene. Germline CDR1 is MNHEY and CDR2 is SVGAGI. The ends were cut back, 7 bases at V and 0 bases at J, with 10 bases in the middle. The CDR3 sequence is 15 residues long. CDR3 sequence reads: CASTQASSYNSPLHF. The CDR3 coding sequence is TGTGCCAGCACTCAGGCCAGCTCCTATAATTCACCCCTCCACTTT.

The V and J genes are TRBV2 and TRBJ1-1; weak D call: TRBD1 (5 bases). The germline gives CDR1 SNHLY, CDR2 FYNNEI. The CDR3 covers 15 residues. V lost 4 bases and J lost 0, with 12 bases in between. For the CDR3, the DNA is TGTGCCAGCAGTGTTGACAGACCTTTGAACACTGAAGCTTTCTTT. Translation: CASSVDRPLNTEAFF.

Written as DNA, the CDR3 is TGTGCCAGCAGCCGGGGACTGTACAATGAGCAGTTCTTC. It specifies CASSRGLYNEQFF. The gene calls are TRBV6-5 and TRBJ2-1, with a weak D call TRBD2 (6 bases). V shed 6 bases and J shed 4 bases, with 10 bases lying between them. Germline V lookup: CDR1 MNHEY, CDR2 SVGAGI. The CDR3 runs to 13 residues.

A remark on this clone: The sample has other DNA sequences that encode this CDR3 too. The chain has TRBV6-1 and TRBJ2-3, with 9 nucleotides matching TRBD1. Germline V gene lookup returns CDR1 MNHNS and CDR2 SASEGT. This CDR3 region has 14 residues. V was pared by 2 bases and J by 4 bases, with 1 base of the junction left unmatched. CDR3 in DNA: TGTGCCAGCAGTGAAACAGGGGGCCCAGATACGCAGTATTTT. It encodes CASSETGGPDTQYF.